Shown below are 5 T cell receptor beta chains from a single sample sequenced in a study of blood T cell repertoires in COVID-19. The assay was immunoSEQ multiplex PCR, and TCRdb's table has in-frame clones only and misses some. The sample includes 410,000 or so clones, around nine tenths of them seen just once. The sequenced sample was peripheral blood. These receptors originate from a woman aged 40 to 50 with COVID-19, enrolled during active disease.

This sequence joins TRBV28 and TRBJ2-3; 8 bases match TRBD1. The CDR3 runs 15 residues. Germline values: CDR1 MDHEN, CDR2 SYDVKM. Trimming cost V 5 bases and J 6 bases; bases outside gene matches: 10. CDR3 sequence reads: CASSPYRGIGDTQYF. CDR3 in DNA: TGTGCCAGCAGTCCTTACAGGGGGATCGGCGATACGCAGTATTTT.

V usage is TRBV7-8 and J usage is TRBJ1-1; the match to TRBD1 covers 7 bases. CDR1 SGHVS and CDR2 FQNEAQ come from the germline V gene. Unmatched junction bases numbered 6, after V lost 1 base and J lost 4 bases. The CDR3 is 15 residues long. The CDR3 loop is CASSLGAGGATEAFF. The DNA for the CDR3 is TGTGCCAGCAGCTTAGGAGCAGGGGGTGCCACTGAAGCTTTCTTT.

The V call is TRBV28, the J call TRBJ1-3; TRBD1 might be the D (5 bases). Looked up from germline, CDR1 is MDHEN and CDR2 is SYDVKM. The CDR3 sequence is 14 residues long. Between the trimmed V and J ends, which lost 3 bases and 2 bases, there was a span of 8 bases. The CDR3 here is CASSFSRAGNTIYF. The CDR3 nucleotides read TGTGCCAGCAGTTTTAGCAGGGCTGGAAACACCATATATTTT.

The chain combines TRBV4-1 with TRBJ1-4, with 12 bases lining up with TRBD1. Germline V gives CDR1 MGHRA, CDR2 YSYEKL. CDR3 length equals 17 residues. V shed 2 bases and J 5 bases; nucleotides not matched to a gene: 6. CDR3 protein: CASSQWGTGGGNEKLFF. CDR3 in DNA: TGCGCCAGCAGCCAATGGGGGACAGGGGGCGGAAATGAAAAACTGTTTTTT.

V is TRBV6-5 and J is TRBJ1-1; D uncertain. The CDR3 runs 14 residues. Germline lookup yields CDR1 MNHEY and CDR2 SVGAGI. Trimming removed 6 bases at V and 3 bases at J, with 14 bases between. The DNA for the CDR3 is TGTGCCAGCAGACCGAACTGGAGGGACACTGAAGCTTTCTTT. Protein: CASRPNWRDTEAFF.